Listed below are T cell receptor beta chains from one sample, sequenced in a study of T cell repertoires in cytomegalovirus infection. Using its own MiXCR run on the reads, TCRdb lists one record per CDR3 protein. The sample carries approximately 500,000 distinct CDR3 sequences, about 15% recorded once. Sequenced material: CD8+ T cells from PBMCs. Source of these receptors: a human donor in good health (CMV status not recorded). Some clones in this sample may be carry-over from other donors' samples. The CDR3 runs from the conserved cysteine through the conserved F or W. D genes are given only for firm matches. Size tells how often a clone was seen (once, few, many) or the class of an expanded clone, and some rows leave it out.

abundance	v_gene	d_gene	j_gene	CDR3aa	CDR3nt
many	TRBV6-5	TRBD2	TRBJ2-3	CASSPTSGGAEDTQYF	TGTGCCAGCAGTCCGACTAGCGGGGGGGCGGAAGATACGCAGTATTTT
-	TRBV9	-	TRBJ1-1	CASSVDGGAGTEAFF	TGTGCCAGCAGCGTAGACGGGGGCGCGGGGACTGAAGCTTTCTTT
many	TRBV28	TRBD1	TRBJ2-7	CASSLGTGHYEQYF	TGTGCCAGCAGTTTGGGGACAGGGCACTACGAGCAGTACTTC
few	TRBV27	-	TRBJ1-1	CASRVEVNTEAFF	TGTGCCAGCAGAGTCGAAGTCAACACTGAAGCTTTCTTT
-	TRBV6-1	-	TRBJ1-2	CASSESLPDRYGYTF	TGTGCCAGCAGTGAATCCCTGCCAGACCGCTATGGCTACACCTTC
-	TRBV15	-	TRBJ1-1	CATSQPHRGPGNTEAFF	TGTGCCACCAGCCAACCCCACCGCGGGCCTGGGAACACTGAAGCTTTCTTT
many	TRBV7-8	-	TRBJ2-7	CASSLARGYEQYF	TGTGCCAGCAGCTTAGCCAGGGGCTACGAGCAGTACTTC
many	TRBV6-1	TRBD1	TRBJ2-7	CASRPTSRQGSSYEQYF	TGTGCCAGCAGACCAACAAGTCGACAGGGAAGCTCCTACGAGCAGTACTTC
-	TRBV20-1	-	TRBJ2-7	CSARWGEYEQYF	TGCAGTGCTAGATGGGGGGAATACGAGCAGTACTTC
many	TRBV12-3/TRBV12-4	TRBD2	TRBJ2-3	CASSSGLASDTQYF	TGTGCCAGCAGTTCCGGACTAGCGTCAGATACGCAGTATTTT
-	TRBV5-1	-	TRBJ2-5	CASGGAETQYF	TGCGCCAGCGGCGGAGCCGAGACCCAGTACTTC
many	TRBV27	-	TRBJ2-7	CASSYTRGAFYEQYF	TGTGCCAGCAGCTACACGCGTGGGGCTTTCTACGAGCAGTACTTC
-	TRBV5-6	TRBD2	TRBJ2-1	CASRFIAGGSYNEQFF	TGTGCCAGCAGGTTCATAGCGGGGGGAAGTTACAATGAGCAGTTCTTC
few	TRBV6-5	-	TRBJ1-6	CASSQGGAFYNSPLHF	TGTGCCAGCAGTCAAGGGGGTGCTTTTTATAATTCACCCCTCCACTTT
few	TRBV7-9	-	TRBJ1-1	CASSSTSAFF	TGTGCCAGCAGCTCCACCTCGGCTTTCTTT
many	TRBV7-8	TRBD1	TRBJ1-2	CASSADRAGGYTF	TGTGCCAGCAGCGCGGACAGGGCAGGCGGCTACACCTTC
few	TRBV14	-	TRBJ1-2	CASSPYHEPYNYGYTF	TGTGCCAGCAGCCCTTACCACGAGCCATATAACTATGGCTACACCTTC
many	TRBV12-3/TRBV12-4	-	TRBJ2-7	CASRASAGFHYEQYF	TGTGCCAGCCGCGCCAGTGCCGGGTTTCACTACGAGCAGTACTTC
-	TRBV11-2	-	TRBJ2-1	CAEARDRDNEQFF	TGTGCCGAGGCCCGGGACCGCGACAATGAGCAGTTCTTC